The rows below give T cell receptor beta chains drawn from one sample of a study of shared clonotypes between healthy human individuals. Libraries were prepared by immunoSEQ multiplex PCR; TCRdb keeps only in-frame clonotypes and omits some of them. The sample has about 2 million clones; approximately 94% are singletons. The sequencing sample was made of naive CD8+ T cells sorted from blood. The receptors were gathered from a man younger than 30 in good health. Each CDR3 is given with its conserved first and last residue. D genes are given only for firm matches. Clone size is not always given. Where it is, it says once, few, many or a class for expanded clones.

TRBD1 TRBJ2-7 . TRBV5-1 TGCGCCAGCAGCGTTGGGGTCGGACAGGGGGGCTACGAGCAGTACTTC CASSVGVGQGGYEQYF
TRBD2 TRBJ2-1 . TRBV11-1 TGTGCCAGCAGCTTAGCGCGGTTGGCTAGCGGGGGTGGGAATGAGCAGTTCTTC CASSLARLASGGGNEQFF
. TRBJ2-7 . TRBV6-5 TGTGCCAGCAGTTACGGGGGTTCCTACGAGCAGTACTTC CASSYGGSYEQYF
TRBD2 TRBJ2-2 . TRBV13 TGTGCCAGCAGCTTACCTAGCGGGGGTACCGGGGAGCTGTTTTTT CASSLPSGGTGELFF
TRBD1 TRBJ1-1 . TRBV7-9 TGTGCCGGGACAGGGGAAGGGGACACTGAAGCTTTCTTT CAGTGEGDTEAFF
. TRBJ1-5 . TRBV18 TGTGCCAGCTCACCCTCCGGGGGTAGCAATCAGCCCCAGCATTTT CASSPSGGSNQPQHF
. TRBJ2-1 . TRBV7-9 TGTGCCAGCACCGACCCACTAGTTGCTTTTGAGCAGTTCTTC CASTDPLVAFEQFF
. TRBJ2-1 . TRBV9 TGTGCCAGCAGCGTAGACGGGAGCTGGGTCAATGAGCAGTTCTTC CASSVDGSWVNEQFF
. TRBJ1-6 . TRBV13 TGTGCCAGCAGCTTAGAGGGAATTCCCCTCCACTTT CASSLEGIPLHF
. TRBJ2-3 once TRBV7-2 TGTGCCAGCAGCTTTTCTCCGCTAGATACGCAGTATTTT CASSFSPLDTQYF
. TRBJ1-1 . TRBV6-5 TGTGCCAGCAGTTACTTCTTACAGGGTTACACTGAAGCTTTCTTT CASSYFLQGYTEAFF
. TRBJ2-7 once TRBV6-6 TGTGCCAGCAGTTACGAAGTGAACCCCGACGAGCAGTACTTC CASSYEVNPDEQYF
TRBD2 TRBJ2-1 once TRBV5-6 TGTGCCAGCGCTGGACTAGCGGGAGAAGATGAGCAGTTCTTC CASAGLAGEDEQFF
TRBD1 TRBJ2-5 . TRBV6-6 TGTGCCAGCAGTTACGGGGACAGATACCAAGAGACCCAGTACTTC CASSYGDRYQETQYF
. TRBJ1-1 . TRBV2 TGTGCCAGCGTTTTTCATGCACAGAACACTGAAGCTTTCTTT CASVFHAQNTEAFF
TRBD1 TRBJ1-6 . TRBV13 TGTGCCAGCAGTCTTACCGGGACAGGGGTGGATTCACCCCTCCACTTT CASSLTGTGVDSPLHF
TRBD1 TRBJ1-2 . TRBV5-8 TGTGCCAGCAGCCTGGGACAGGTTTTTGGCTACACCTTC CASSLGQVFGYTF
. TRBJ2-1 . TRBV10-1 TGCGCCAGCAGTGAGTCGCCTTACTTTGAGCAGTTCTTC CASSESPYFEQFF
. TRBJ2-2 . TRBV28 TGTGCCAGCAGCCGGGACGGCGAGTCGAACACCGGGGAGCTGTTTTTT CASSRDGESNTGELFF
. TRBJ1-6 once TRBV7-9 TGTGCCAGCAGCTGGGGGTTGCGGGCCTATAATTCACCCCTCCACTTT CASSWGLRAYNSPLHF
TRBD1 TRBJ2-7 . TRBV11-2 TGTGCCAGCAGCCCAGGACAGGTTGCCTACGAGCAGTACTTC CASSPGQVAYEQYF
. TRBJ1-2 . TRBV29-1 TGCAGCGTTGAAAGTTCGTCACTATTTGATGGCTACACCTTC CSVESSSLFDGYTF
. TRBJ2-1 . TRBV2 TGTGCCAGCAGACAGGGTAGCCCCTACAATGAGCAGTTCTTC CASRQGSPYNEQFF
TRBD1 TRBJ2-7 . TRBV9 TGTGCCAGCAGCGTAGGACAGGGTGATTCCTACGAGCAGTACTTC CASSVGQGDSYEQYF
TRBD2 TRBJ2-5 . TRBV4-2 TGTGCCAGCAGCCCCCTAGCGGGGTCGGAGACCCAGTACTTC CASSPLAGSETQYF
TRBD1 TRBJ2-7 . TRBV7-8 TGTGCCAGCAGCTTAGCCGGGACAGGAGACCCCTACGAGCAGTACTTC CASSLAGTGDPYEQYF
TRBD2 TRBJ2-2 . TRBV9 TGTGCCAGCAGCCCAGCGGGAGGGCCGTACACCGGGGAGCTGTTTTTT CASSPAGGPYTGELFF
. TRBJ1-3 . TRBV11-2 TGTGCCAGCAGCTTAGATGAGGGATACGGAAACACCATATATTTT CASSLDEGYGNTIYF
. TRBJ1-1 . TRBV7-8 TGTGCCAGCAGTCGAGGAGTGAACACTGAAGCTTTCTTT CASSRGVNTEAFF